The clone carrying this TCR beta chain was observed at least ten times. Deletions cut 6 bases from V and 1 base from J, with 12 bases between. CDR1 and CDR2 from the germline V gene are SQVTM and ANQGSEA. There are 13 residues in the CDR3. This record belongs to a study of T cells in Graves' hyperthyroidism and ophthalmopathy. RNA transcripts yielded amplified TCR beta CDR3 regions. First-round RT-PCR targeting the TCR CDR3 was performed with the HTBI primer set. MiXCR, run by TCRdb on the multiplex PCR reads, gives a single entry per CDR3 protein. Of about 400,000 distinct CDR3 sequences listed, around 15% are singletons. Stable disease denoted Graves' hyperthyroidism without ophthalmopathy progression within 18 months. Diagnostic decisions used clinical symptoms, serum thyroxine and TRAb, thyroid ultrasound and orbital computed tomography.

The specimen was blood. The chain carries TRBV29-1 and TRBJ1-1, with D possibly being TRBD1 (5 bases). The receptor comes from a woman between 18 and 29 years old with Graves' hyperthyroidism. The CDR3 bases are TGCAGCGTCCGGGGACCGGGGAACACTGAAGCTTTCTTT. The encoded protein is CSVRGPGNTEAFF.